This entry concerns a single TCR beta chain. The V end was cut by 4 bases, the J end by 1 base, with 21 bases between. The CDR3 is 18 residues long. The table came from immunoSEQ multiplex PCR; TCRdb's copy has only in-frame clones and leaves some out. The sample contains some 83,000 clones, roughly 90% of which appear only once. The sample originates from a study of OX40 agonist ivuxolimab in advanced cancers. The source material was CD4+ or CD8+ T cells sorted from blood, sampled in a trial of the OX40 agonist ivuxolimab. V is TRBV5-3 and J is TRBJ2-4; a possible D gene is TRBD2 (6 bases). TRBV5-3 is sorted into the ORF group, with uncertain function. This clonotype originated in an adult with an advanced solid tumor such as melanoma, head and neck, liver or kidney cancer. This CDR3 reads CARSHTIGSRGAKNIQYF. CDR3 in DNA: TGTGCCAGAAGCCATACCATCGGAAGTCGGGGGGCCAAAAACATTCAGTACTTC.